This TCR beta chain originates from a study of shared clonotypes between healthy human individuals. Study-level information: Each donor's CD4 naive and CD4 memory cells filled three plates apiece, CD8 naive two, and CD8 memory one.

Germline CDR1 MDHEN, CDR2 SYDVKM. The CDR3 is 14 residues long. After removal of 7 bases from V and 0 bases from J, the junction contained 3 bases not matched to a gene. Assay used: immunoSEQ multiplex PCR; TCRdb lists only in-frame clones, some missing. This table holds about 2 million clones, roughly 94% found once. The sequenced sample consisted of naive CD4+ T cells sorted from blood. The subset was: CD45RA+ positively selected. This chain joins TRBV28 and TRBJ1-3, with 7 bases matching TRBD1. The sequence was obtained from a man younger than 30 in good health. The CDR3 spells CASITGVSGNTIYF. The DNA for the CDR3 is TGTGCCAGCATAACAGGGGTCTCTGGAAACACCATATATTTT.